The subject of this entry is one T cell receptor (beta chain). Its antigen is not identified. RNA amounts of about 0.5 to 1 ug underwent reverse transcription with random hexamers. The CDR3 of TCR beta was amplified by immunoSEQ multiplex PCR across 54 Vbeta and 13 Jbeta. Each CDR3 protein gets one entry after TCRdb re-called the immunoSEQ multiplex PCR reads with MiXCR. The table includes some 180,000 distinct CDR3 sequences, approximately 94% detected once. The entry originates in a study of CD8 T cells in Susac syndrome. Overall study findings and caveats: As the study acknowledged, the number of individuals who were part of its TCR sequencing and HLA analysis was relatively small.

Age- and sex-matched healthy donors served as the control group. The sequencing sample was made of CD4+ T cells from PBMCs. This receptor was identified in a human donor in good health.

CDR3 sequence reads: CASSQADRDTEAFF. The CDR3 nucleotides are TGTGCCAGCAGCCAGGCCGACAGGGACACTGAAGCTTTCTTT. This rearrangement joins TRBV14 to TRBJ1-1; TRBD1 agrees at 7 bases. The germline CDR1 and CDR2 sequences are SGHDN and FVKESK. J gave up 3 bases and V 3 bases, and 4 bases lay outside the gene matches. This CDR3 contains 14 residues. The entire variable domain, with the rest obtained from reference TRBV14 and TRBJ1-1, is as follows: EAGVTQFPSHSVIEKGQTVTLRCDPISGHDNLYWYRRVMGKEIKFLLHFVKESKQDESGMPNNRFLAERTGGTYSTLKVQPAELEDSGVYFCASSQADRDTEAFFGQGTRLTVV.